This TCR beta chain was retrieved from a study of T-cell memory formation after mild COVID-19. V shed 4 bases, J shed 6 bases, and the junction held 3 bases outside the gene matches. CDR1 is LGHNA and CDR2 is YNFKEQ in the germline V gene. The CDR3 covers 14 residues. This clonotype was seen more than once but under ten times. Antigen unknown. TCRdb fed the 5' RACE reads into MiXCR, producing one record per CDR3 protein. Of 35,000 to 40,000 distinct CDR3 sequences in the sample, about 6.1% were seen once. General study points: Some clones that responded turned up in pre-infection memory, which suggests that cross-reactive memory joined in.

The chain uses TRBV4-2 and TRBJ2-1; 10 nucleotides match TRBD1. The receptor's source is an adult who had mild COVID-19 (a few samples of this study predate the infection). Cell type and time point are not known. Sample: PBMCs or a T cell subset sorted from them (not recorded which). CDR3 residues: CASSPRTGGNEQFF. The CDR3 DNA follows: TGTGCCAGCAGCCCCCGGACAGGGGGCAATGAGCAGTTCTTC.